This T cell receptor beta chain emerged from a study of untreated major depressive disorder. Patients were free of psychiatric medication for at least 8 weeks. The data were produced by immunoSEQ multiplex PCR, yet TCRdb's version contains in-frame clones alone and is incomplete. The table shows 10,000 to 15,000 clones, with just over 90% occurring only once. Sequencing was performed on CD4+ T cells from PBMCs. The source is a woman aged 25-40 years with major depressive disorder.

The CDR3 nucleotides read TGCGCCAGCAGCTCCGGACTAGCGGGAGCCGGGGAGACCCAGTACTTC. Translated, it gives CASSSGLAGAGETQYF. J is TRBJ2-5 and V is TRBV5-1; 13 bases are a match to TRBD2. There are 16 residues in the CDR3. Trimming at V came to 3 bases and at J to 5 bases, leaving 7 bases not matched to a gene. Germline V gene lookup returns CDR1 SGHRS and CDR2 YFSETQ.